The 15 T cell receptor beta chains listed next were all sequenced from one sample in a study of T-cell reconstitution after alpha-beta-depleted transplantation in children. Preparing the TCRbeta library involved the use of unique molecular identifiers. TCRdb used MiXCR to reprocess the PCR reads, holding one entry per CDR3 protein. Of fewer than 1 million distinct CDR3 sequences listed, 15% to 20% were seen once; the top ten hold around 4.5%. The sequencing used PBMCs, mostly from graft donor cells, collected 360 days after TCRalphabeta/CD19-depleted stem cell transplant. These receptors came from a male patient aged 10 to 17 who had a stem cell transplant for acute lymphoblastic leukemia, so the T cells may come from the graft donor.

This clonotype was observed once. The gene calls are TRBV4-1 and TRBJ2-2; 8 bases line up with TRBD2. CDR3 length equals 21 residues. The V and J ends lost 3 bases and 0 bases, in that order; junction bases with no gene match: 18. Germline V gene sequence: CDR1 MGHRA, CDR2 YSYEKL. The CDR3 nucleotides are TGCGCCAGCAGCCACAACAGGGTCCGGCGCGATAGCGGGACGAACACCGGGGAGCTGTTTTTT. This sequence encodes CASSHNRVRRDSGTNTGELFF.

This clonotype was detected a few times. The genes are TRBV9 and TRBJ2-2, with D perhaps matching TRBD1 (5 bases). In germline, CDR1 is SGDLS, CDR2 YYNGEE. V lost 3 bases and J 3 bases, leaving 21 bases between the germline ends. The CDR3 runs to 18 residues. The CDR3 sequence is CASSAHPPQVHDTGELFF. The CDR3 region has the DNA TGTGCCAGCAGCGCCCATCCTCCACAGGTTCATGACACCGGGGAGCTGTTTTTT.

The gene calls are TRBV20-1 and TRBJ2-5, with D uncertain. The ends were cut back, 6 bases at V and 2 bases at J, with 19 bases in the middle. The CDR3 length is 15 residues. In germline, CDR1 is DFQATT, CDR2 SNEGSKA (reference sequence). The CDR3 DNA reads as TGCAGTGCGGATGCCCCCTTTCGAGTACAAGAGACCCAGTACTTC. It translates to CSADAPFRVQETQYF.

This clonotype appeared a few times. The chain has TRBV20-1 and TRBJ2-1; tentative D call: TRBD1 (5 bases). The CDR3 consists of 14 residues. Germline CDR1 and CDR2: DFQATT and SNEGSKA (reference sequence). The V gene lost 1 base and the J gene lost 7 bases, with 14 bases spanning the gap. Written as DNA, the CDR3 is TGCAGTGCTAGAGGCCGACAGTGGCTGAATGAGCAGTTCTTC. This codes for CSARGRQWLNEQFF.

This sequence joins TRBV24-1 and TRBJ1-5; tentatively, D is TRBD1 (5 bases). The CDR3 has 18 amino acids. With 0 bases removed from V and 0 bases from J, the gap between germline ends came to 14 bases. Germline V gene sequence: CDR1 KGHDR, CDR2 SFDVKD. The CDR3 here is CATSDLASQVNSNQPQHF. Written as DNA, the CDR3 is TGTGCCACCAGTGATTTGGCGTCACAGGTCAATAGCAATCAGCCCCAGCATTTT.

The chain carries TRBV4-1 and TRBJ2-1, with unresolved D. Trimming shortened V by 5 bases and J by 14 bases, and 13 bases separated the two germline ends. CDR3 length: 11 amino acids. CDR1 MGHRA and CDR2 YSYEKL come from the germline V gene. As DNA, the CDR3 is TGCGCCAGCAGCAAGGCACTACAGAAGTTCTTC. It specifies CASSKALQKFF.

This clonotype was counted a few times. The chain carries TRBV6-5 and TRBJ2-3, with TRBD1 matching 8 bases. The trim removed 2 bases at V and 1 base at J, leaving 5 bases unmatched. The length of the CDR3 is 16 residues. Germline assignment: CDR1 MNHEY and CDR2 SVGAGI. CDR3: CASSYPDRDGTDTQYF. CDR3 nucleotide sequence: TGTGCCAGCAGTTACCCGGACAGGGACGGCACAGATACGCAGTATTTT.

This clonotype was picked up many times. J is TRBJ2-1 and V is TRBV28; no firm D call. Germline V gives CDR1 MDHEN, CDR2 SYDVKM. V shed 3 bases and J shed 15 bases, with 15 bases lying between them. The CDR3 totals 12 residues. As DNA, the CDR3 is TGTGCCAGCAGTTTTTCAAGTCAGCGCACGTTCTTC. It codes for CASSFSSQRTFF.

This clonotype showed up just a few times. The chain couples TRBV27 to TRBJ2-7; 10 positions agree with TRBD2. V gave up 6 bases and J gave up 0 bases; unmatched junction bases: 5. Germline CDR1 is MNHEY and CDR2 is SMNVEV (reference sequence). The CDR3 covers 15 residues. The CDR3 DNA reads TGTGCCAGCAGAGATGGACTAGCGGCCTCCTACGAGCAGTACTTC. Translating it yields CASRDGLAASYEQYF.

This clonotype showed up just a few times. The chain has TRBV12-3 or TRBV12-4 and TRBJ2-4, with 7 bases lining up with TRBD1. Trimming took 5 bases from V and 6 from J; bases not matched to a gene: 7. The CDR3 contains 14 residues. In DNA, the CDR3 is TGTGCCAGCAGTCGCGACAGGGCCGGAAACATTCAGTACTTC. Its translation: CASSRDRAGNIQYF.

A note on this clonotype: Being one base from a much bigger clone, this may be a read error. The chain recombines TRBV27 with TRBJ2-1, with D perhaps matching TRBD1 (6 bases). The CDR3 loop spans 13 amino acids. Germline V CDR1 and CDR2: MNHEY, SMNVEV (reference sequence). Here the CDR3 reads CASSYQGPSERFF. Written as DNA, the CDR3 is TGTGCCAGCAGTTACCAGGGGCCAAGTGAGCGGTTCTTC.

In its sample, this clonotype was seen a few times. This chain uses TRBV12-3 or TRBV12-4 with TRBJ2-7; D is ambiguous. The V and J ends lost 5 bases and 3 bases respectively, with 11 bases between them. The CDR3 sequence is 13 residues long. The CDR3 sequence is CASSHPNSYEQYF. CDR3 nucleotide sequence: TGTGCCAGCAGTCACCCCAACAGCTACGAGCAGTACTTC.

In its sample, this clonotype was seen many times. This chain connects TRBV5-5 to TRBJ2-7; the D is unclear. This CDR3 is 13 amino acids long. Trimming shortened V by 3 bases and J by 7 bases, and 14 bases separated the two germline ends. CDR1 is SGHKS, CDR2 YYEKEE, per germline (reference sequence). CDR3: CASSSLDVGEQYF. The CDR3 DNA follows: TGTGCCAGCAGCTCGCTTGATGTGGGGGAGCAGTACTTC.

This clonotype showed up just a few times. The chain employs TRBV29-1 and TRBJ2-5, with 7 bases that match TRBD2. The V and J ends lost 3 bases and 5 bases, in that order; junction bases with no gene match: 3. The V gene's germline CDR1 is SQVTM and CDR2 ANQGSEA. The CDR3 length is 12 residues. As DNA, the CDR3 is TGCAGCGTTGAGGGGGGAGGGGAGACCCAGTACTTC. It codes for CSVEGGGETQYF.

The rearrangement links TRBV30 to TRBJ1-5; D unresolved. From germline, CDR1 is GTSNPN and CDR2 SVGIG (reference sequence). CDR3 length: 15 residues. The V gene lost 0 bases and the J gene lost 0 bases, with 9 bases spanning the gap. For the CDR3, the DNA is TGTGCCTGGAGTGTACGAGGTCATAGCAATCAGCCCCAGCATTTT. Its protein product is CAWSVRGHSNQPQHF.